These 22 T cell receptor beta chains share one sample of origin, sequenced in a study of T cell responses to AZD1222 COVID-19 vaccine. Some clones are missing from TCRdb's copy, which holds only in-frame ones; the method was immunoSEQ multiplex PCR. The sample includes 130,000 to 150,000 clones, 90% to 95% of them seen just once. The sample in question was peripheral blood, obtained after recovery from COVID-19. The receptor source for this set is an adult who had recovered from COVID-19.

This chain links TRBV6-1 with TRBJ2-7, with TRBD1 matching over 7 bases. The CDR3 consists of 11 residues. The V gene end was trimmed by 2 bases and the J gene end by 10 bases; junction bases not matched to a gene: 2. In germline, CDR1 is MNHNS, CDR2 SASEGT. DNA of the CDR3: TGTGCCAGCAGTGAACGGACAGGACAGTACTTC. This translates into CASSERTGQYF.

The V call is TRBV28, the J call TRBJ2-7; 7 bases match TRBD2. The CDR3 spans 15 residues. The germline CDR1 and CDR2 sequences are MDHEN and SYDVKM. The J segment lost 4 bases and the V segment lost 7 bases, leaving 13 bases of the junction unmatched. The CDR3 protein is CASNGREVSGYEQYF. CDR3 nucleotides: TGTGCCAGCAATGGAAGGGAGGTTAGCGGGTACGAGCAGTACTTC.

The rearrangement uses TRBV27 and TRBJ2-1, with TRBD1 matching 11 bases. The V gene end was trimmed by 3 bases and the J gene end by 10 bases; junction bases not matched to a gene: 2. The CDR3 has 13 amino acids. Germline V gene data show CDR1 as MNHEY and CDR2 as SMNVEV (reference sequence). CDR3 DNA: TGTGCCAGCAGTTTCGGGACAGGGGGGGAGCAGTTCTTC. Protein: CASSFGTGGEQFF.

The gene calls are TRBV5-4 and TRBJ2-5; D might be TRBD2 (7 bases). CDR3 size: 16 residues. The ends were cut back, 0 bases at V and 1 base at J, with 13 bases in the middle. Looked up from germline, CDR1 is SGHNT and CDR2 is YYREEE (reference sequence). The CDR3 here is CASSLGSRGPQETQYF. The CDR3 nucleotides are TGTGCCAGCAGCTTGGGTTCGCGGGGGCCCCAAGAGACCCAGTACTTC.

J is TRBJ1-6 and V is TRBV27; 7 bases match TRBD1. Germline values: CDR1 MNHEY, CDR2 SMNVEV (reference sequence). This CDR3 is 16 amino acids long. Germline trimming cut 0 bases from V and 6 bases from J; bases unmatched to any gene: 5. Here the CDR3 reads CASSLSIQGPNSPLHF. In DNA form, the CDR3 reads TGTGCCAGCAGTTTATCGATACAGGGGCCTAATTCACCCCTCCACTTT.

This chain uses TRBV11-2 with TRBJ2-1, with D possibly matching TRBD2 (5 bases). The CDR3 covers 15 residues. V was shortened by 3 bases and J by 10 bases, with 19 bases between the two germline ends. The germline V gene has CDR1 SGHAT and CDR2 FQNNGV. This CDR3 reads CASSFRPDSTSEQFF. As DNA, the CDR3 is TGTGCCAGCAGCTTTCGCCCGGACTCCACCTCGGAGCAGTTCTTC.

The chain has TRBV28 and TRBJ2-7; a possible D gene is TRBD2 (5 bases). The V gene lost 1 base and the J gene lost 6 bases, with 16 bases spanning the gap. CDR3 size: 15 residues. Germline V CDR1 and CDR2: MDHEN, SYDVKM. CDR3 coding DNA: TGTGCCAGCAGTTTATATCCCCCCTCGGGGAGCGAGCAGTACTTC. Protein sequence: CASSLYPPSGSEQYF. The entire variable domain, with the rest obtained from reference TRBV28 and TRBJ2-7, is as follows: DVKVTQSSRYLVKRTGEKVFLECVQDMDHENMFWYRQDPGLGLRLIYFSYDVKMKEKGDIPEGYSVSREKKERFSLILESASTNQTSMYLCASSLYPPSGSEQYFGPGTRLTVT.

The chain combines TRBV10-1 with TRBJ2-2, with 11 bases identical to TRBD1. V trimming: 5 bases; J trimming: 6 bases; junction bases outside the gene matches: 5. The CDR3 is 15 residues long. CDR1 is WNHNN and CDR2 is SYGVQD in the germline V gene (reference sequence). The DNA of the CDR3 is TGCGCCAGCAGTTCCGGGACAGGGGGACCCGGGGAGCTGTTTTTT. This encodes CASSSGTGGPGELFF.

The CDR3 DNA sequence: TGTGCCAGTAGTATTCGCGTCAGTAGGACTAACAATCAGCCCCAGCATTTT. This translates into CASSIRVSRTNNQPQHF. The chain couples TRBV19 to TRBJ1-5, with no clear D. Germline values: CDR1 LNHDA, CDR2 SQIVND (reference sequence). The CDR3 runs to 17 residues. V dropped 3 bases and J dropped 3 bases, with 18 bases sitting between them.

This sequence joins TRBV6-5 and TRBJ1-1, with 7 bases matching TRBD1. The V gene end was trimmed by 7 bases and the J gene end by 0 bases; junction bases not matched to a gene: 2. Germline lookup yields CDR1 MNHEY and CDR2 SVGAGI. This CDR3 spans 13 amino acids. The CDR3 region is CASTDRMNTEAFF. Here the CDR3 DNA reads TGTGCCAGCACGGACAGGATGAACACTGAAGCTTTCTTT.

The J gene is TRBJ1-2, the V gene TRBV5-1, with 10 bases fitting TRBD1. Germline trimming cut 3 bases from V and 8 bases from J; bases unmatched to any gene: 4. CDR3 size: 13 residues. Germline V lookup: CDR1 SGHRS, CDR2 YFSETQ. The CDR3 bases are TGCGCCAGCAGCTGGGGACAGGGGAGCGGCTACACCTTC. This sequence encodes CASSWGQGSGYTF.

The CDR3: CASSPTGQGAWGEQFF. The CDR3 nucleotides read TGTGCCAGCAGTCCCACCGGACAGGGGGCGTGGGGTGAGCAGTTCTTC. The chain recombines TRBV6-6 with TRBJ2-1; 11 nucleotides agree with TRBD1. This CDR3 is built from 16 residues. V was pared by 5 bases and J by 9 bases, with 12 bases of the junction left unmatched. Germline CDR1 is MNHNY and CDR2 is SVGAGI (reference sequence).

The gene calls are TRBV14 and TRBJ2-1; perhaps TRBD2 as D (5 bases). Between the trimmed V and J ends, which lost 6 bases and 0 bases, there was a span of 12 bases. CDR1 and CDR2 (germline): SGHDN, FVKESK. The CDR3 extends over 15 amino acids. This CDR3 is CASRQSGYSYNEQFF. CDR3 sequence (DNA): TGTGCCAGCAGACAGAGCGGCTACTCCTACAATGAGCAGTTCTTC.

The J gene is TRBJ2-7, the V gene TRBV27; TRBD1 aligns across 7 bases. Germline CDR1 and CDR2: MNHEY and SMNVEV (reference sequence). Trimming at V came to 0 bases and at J to 2 bases, leaving 1 base not matched to a gene. The CDR3 runs to 14 residues. The DNA of the CDR3 is TGTGCCAGCAGTTTATCAAGGGGGCCCTACGAGCAGTACTTC. The encoded protein is CASSLSRGPYEQYF.

The V gene is TRBV27, the J gene TRBJ2-1; D ambiguous. The CDR3 length is 16 residues. Germline loops: CDR1 MNHEY, CDR2 SMNVEV (reference sequence). Trimming pared 4 bases from V and 4 bases from J, leaving 17 bases between. CDR3 coding DNA: TGTGCCAGCAGTTCGGACCTCCTTGGTGCTTACAATGAGCAGTTCTTC. It encodes CASSSDLLGAYNEQFF.

The rearrangement links TRBV7-6 to TRBJ2-3, with a possible D match to TRBD2 (6 bases). V was shortened by 0 bases and J by 3 bases, with 16 bases between the two germline ends. CDR1 is SGHVS, CDR2 FNYEAQ, per germline. This CDR3 contains 17 residues. CDR3 sequence reads: CASSLAGEAGKTDTQYF. CDR3 coding DNA: TGTGCCAGCAGCTTAGCGGGTGAAGCGGGCAAGACAGATACGCAGTATTTT.

The chain couples TRBV20-1 to TRBJ2-5; 9 bases agree with TRBD2. CDR3 length equals 16 residues. After removal of 3 bases from V and 2 bases from J, the junction contained 10 bases not matched to a gene. CDR1 DFQATT and CDR2 SNEGSKA come from the germline V gene (reference sequence). The CDR3 reads CSASIRGRASQETQYF. In DNA form, the CDR3 reads TGCAGTGCTAGTATCCGCGGGAGGGCGTCTCAAGAGACCCAGTACTTC.

The chain links TRBV14 to TRBJ1-4; D is perhaps TRBD1 (6 bases). Germline V CDR1 and CDR2: SGHDN, FVKESK. The CDR3 is 17 residues long. The V and J ends lost 5 bases and 0 bases respectively, with 16 bases between them. This CDR3 reads CASSKGGLLPTNEKLFF. The CDR3 DNA sequence: TGTGCCAGCAGCAAGGGGGGACTCCTTCCAACTAATGAAAAACTGTTTTTT.

The chain is built from TRBV15 and TRBJ1-1; 7 positions agree with TRBD1. This CDR3 contains 19 residues. V dropped 0 bases and J dropped 4; count of bases not matched to a gene: 17. The germline CDR1 and CDR2 sequences are LNHNV and YYDKDF (reference sequence). CDR3 sequence reads: CATSRDLSGRGNRGTEAFF. In DNA form, the CDR3 reads TGTGCCACCAGCAGAGATTTAAGTGGCAGGGGGAACAGGGGCACTGAAGCTTTCTTT. The entire variable domain, with the rest obtained from reference TRBV15 and TRBJ1-1, is as follows: DAMVIQNPRYQVTQFGKPVTLSCSQTLNHNVMYWYQQKSSQAPKLLFHYYDKDFNNEADTPDNFQSRRPNTSFCFLDIRSPGLGDTAMYLCATSRDLSGRGNRGTEAFFGQGTRLTVV.

The CDR3 DNA reads as TGTGCCAGCAGTTACTATCCGGGCGCCCAGTCCTACGAGCAGTACTTC. Encoded protein: CASSYYPGAQSYEQYF. The chain uses TRBV6-5 and TRBJ2-7, with unresolved D. CDR3 length equals 16 residues. V gave up 1 base and J gave up 1 base, with 14 bases separating them. CDR1 and CDR2 (germline): MNHEY, SVGAGI.

This clone was seen a single time. This chain connects TRBV7-9 to TRBJ1-2; D call uncertain. The length of the CDR3 is 14 residues. V was clipped by 4 bases and J by 0 bases, with 9 bases between them. Germline V lookup: CDR1 SEHNR, CDR2 FQNEAQ (reference sequence). CDR3: CASSSHLPNYGYTF. The CDR3 nucleotides are TGTGCCAGCAGCTCCCACTTACCTAACTATGGCTACACCTTC. The complete variable domain, with remaining parts taken from reference TRBV7-9 and TRBJ1-2, reads DTGVSQNPRHKITKRGQNVTFRCDPISEHNRLYWYRQTLGQGPEFLTYFQNEAQLEKSRLLSDRFSAERPKGSFSTLEIQRTEQGDSAMYLCASSSHLPNYGYTFGSGTRLTVV.

The chain joins TRBV6-1 to TRBJ2-7, with TRBD2 as a possible D gene (5 bases). This CDR3 contains 18 residues. V was trimmed by 4 bases and J by 6 bases, leaving 28 bases between them. Germline loops: CDR1 MNHNS, CDR2 SASEGT. CDR3 in amino acids: CASSGPRAGVRRLGEQYF. CDR3 DNA sequence: TGTGCCAGCAGTGGGCCGCGGGCTGGAGTACGGCGACTGGGCGAGCAGTACTTC.